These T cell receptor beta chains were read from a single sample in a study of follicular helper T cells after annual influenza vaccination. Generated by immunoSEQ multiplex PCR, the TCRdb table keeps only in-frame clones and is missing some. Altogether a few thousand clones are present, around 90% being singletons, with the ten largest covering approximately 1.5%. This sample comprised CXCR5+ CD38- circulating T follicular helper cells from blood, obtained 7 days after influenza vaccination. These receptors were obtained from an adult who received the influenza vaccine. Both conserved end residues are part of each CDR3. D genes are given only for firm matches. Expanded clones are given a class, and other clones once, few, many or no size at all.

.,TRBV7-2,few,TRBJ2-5,CASRAAGGGTQYF,TGTGCCAGCAGGGCAGCAGGGGGAGGGACCCAGTACTTC
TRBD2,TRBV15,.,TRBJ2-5,CATSTHRAGFQETQYF,TGTGCCACCAGCACCCATAGAGCGGGATTCCAAGAGACCCAGTACTTC
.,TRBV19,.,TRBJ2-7,CASRGKAGATYEQYF,TGTGCCAGTAGAGGGAAGGCGGGGGCTACCTACGAGCAGTACTTC
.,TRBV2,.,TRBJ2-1,CASSVTNYNEQFF,TGTGCCAGCAGTGTGACTAATTACAATGAGCAGTTCTTC
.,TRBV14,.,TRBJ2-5,CASSQPRSLGETQYF,TGTGCCAGCAGCCAGCCACGGTCTCTCGGGGAGACCCAGTACTTC
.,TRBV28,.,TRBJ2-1,CASSQGGAPIEGEQFF,TGTGCCAGCAGCCAAGGGGGGGCCCCAATTGAGGGTGAGCAGTTCTTC
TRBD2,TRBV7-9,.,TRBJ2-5,CASSPSGSEQTQYF,TGTGCCAGCAGCCCAAGCGGGAGCGAGCAGACCCAGTACTTC
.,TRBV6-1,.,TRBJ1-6,CASKRDRLGSPLHF,TGTGCCAGCAAACGAGACAGGCTAGGATCACCCCTCCACTTT
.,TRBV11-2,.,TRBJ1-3,CASSLNGGALSGNTIYF,TGTGCCAGCAGCTTGAATGGCGGGGCGCTATCTGGAAACACCATATATTTT
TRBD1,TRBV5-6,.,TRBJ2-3,CASSFDRVGTDTQYF,TGTGCCAGCAGCTTTGACAGGGTCGGCACAGATACGCAGTATTTT
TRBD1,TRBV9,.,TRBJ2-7,CASSSRQGLDEQYF,TGTGCCAGCAGCTCCCGACAGGGGCTAGACGAGCAGTACTTC
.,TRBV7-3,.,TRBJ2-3,CASSLRRGTDTQYF,TGTGCCAGCAGCTTACGGCGGGGCACAGATACGCAGTATTTT
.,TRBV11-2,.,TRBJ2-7,CASSLVNGGEQYF,TGTGCCAGCAGCTTAGTGAACGGGGGCGAGCAGTACTTC
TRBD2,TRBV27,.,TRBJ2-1,CASSFRLAGSSYNEQFF,TGTGCCAGCAGTTTCCGACTAGCGGGGAGCTCCTACAATGAGCAGTTCTTC
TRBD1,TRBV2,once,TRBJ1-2,CASSPFPGQGGGYTF,TGTGCCAGCAGTCCCTTTCCGGGACAGGGAGGAGGCTACACCTTC
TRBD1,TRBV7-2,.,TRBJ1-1,CASSPQQGAYTEAFF,TGTGCCAGCAGCCCCCAACAGGGGGCGTACACTGAAGCTTTCTTT
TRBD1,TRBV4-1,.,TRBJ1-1,CASSQEPGQGVLPAFF,TGCGCCAGCAGCCAAGAACCTGGCCAGGGGGTTTTACCGGCTTTCTTT
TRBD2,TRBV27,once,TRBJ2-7,CASSFSSGTSGDREQYF,TGTGCCAGCAGTTTCAGCTCCGGGACTAGCGGGGATCGGGAGCAGTACTTC
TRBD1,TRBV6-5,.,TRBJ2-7,CASSPDRGREQYF,TGTGCCAGCAGTCCCGACAGGGGGCGGGAGCAGTACTTC
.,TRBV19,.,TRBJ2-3,CASNLWGLRTSDTQYF,TGTGCCAGTAATTTGTGGGGTCTCCGGACATCAGATACGCAGTATTTT
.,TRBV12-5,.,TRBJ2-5,CASGFIPLPLSRDTEGETQYF,TGTGCTAGTGGTTTCATCCCACTCCCCTTATCCCGGGACACCGAGGGAGAGACCCAGTACTTC
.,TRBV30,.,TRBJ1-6,CAWSRQAWGQSPLHF,TGTGCCTGGAGCCGACAGGCTTGGGGACAATCCCCCCTCCACTTT
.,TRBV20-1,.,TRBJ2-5,CSARGGETQYF,TGCAGTGCTAGAGGCGGAGAGACCCAGTACTTC
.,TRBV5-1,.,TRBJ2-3,CASSLLINTDTQYF,TGCGCCAGCAGCCTTCTTATTAACACAGATACGCAGTATTTT
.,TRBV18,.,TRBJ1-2,CASVKDSYYGYTF,TGTGCCAGCGTTAAGGACAGCTACTATGGCTACACCTTC
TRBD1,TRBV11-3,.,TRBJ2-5,CASSLGQGSGETQYF,TGTGCCAGCAGCTTAGGACAGGGGAGCGGAGAGACCCAGTACTTC
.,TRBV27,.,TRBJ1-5,CASRSAFGGGNQPQHF,TGTGCCAGCAGGTCCGCGTTTGGGGGGGGCAATCAGCCCCAGCATTTT
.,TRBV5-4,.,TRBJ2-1,CASSLDYYNEQFF,TGTGCCAGCAGCTTGGACTACTACAATGAGCAGTTCTTC
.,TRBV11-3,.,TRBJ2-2,CASSLVGGNTGELFF,TGTGCCAGCAGCTTAGTTGGCGGGAACACCGGGGAGCTGTTTTTT
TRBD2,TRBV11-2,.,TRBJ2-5,CASSLNQRGGRETQYF,TGTGCCAGCAGCTTAAACCAGCGGGGGGGCCGAGAGACCCAGTACTTC
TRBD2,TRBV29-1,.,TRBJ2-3,CSAGRAGGPVDTQYF,TGCAGCGCCGGACGGGCGGGAGGGCCTGTGGATACGCAGTATTTT
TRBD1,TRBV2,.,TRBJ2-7,CASSEQGAPGEQYF,TGTGCCAGCAGTGAACAGGGGGCGCCGGGTGAGCAGTACTTC
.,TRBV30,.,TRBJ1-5,CAWSSKSSRGNQPQHF,TGTGCCTGGAGCTCCAAATCTTCCCGGGGCAATCAGCCCCAGCATTTT
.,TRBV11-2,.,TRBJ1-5,CASSLRQNNQPQHF,TGTGCCAGCAGCTTACGACAGAACAATCAGCCCCAGCATTTT
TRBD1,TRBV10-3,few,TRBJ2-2,CAIRGQDTGELFF,TGTGCCATCAGAGGACAGGACACCGGGGAGCTGTTTTTT
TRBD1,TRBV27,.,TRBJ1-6,CASSQPTGTGGFSPLHF,TGTGCCAGCAGTCAGCCAACCGGGACAGGGGGCTTTTCACCCCTCCACTTT
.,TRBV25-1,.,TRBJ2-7,CASSEWRGSGYEQYF,TGTGCCAGCAGTGAATGGCGGGGAAGTGGCTACGAGCAGTACTTC
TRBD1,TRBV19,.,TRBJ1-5,CASRPLTGGDSNQPQHF,TGTGCCAGTAGGCCGCTTACAGGGGGCGATAGCAATCAGCCCCAGCATTTT
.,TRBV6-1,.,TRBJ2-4,CASSTSGVAKNIQYF,TGTGCCAGCAGCACCTCAGGGGTAGCCAAAAACATTCAGTACTTC
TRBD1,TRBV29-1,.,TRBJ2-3,CSVGTGVTDTQYF,TGCAGCGTTGGTACAGGGGTCACAGATACGCAGTATTTT
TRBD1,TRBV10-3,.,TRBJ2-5,CAISETGDRGETQYF,TGTGCCATCAGTGAGACGGGGGACAGGGGAGAGACCCAGTACTTC
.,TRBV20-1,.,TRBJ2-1,CSARVLNEQFF,TGCAGTGCTAGAGTCCTGAATGAGCAGTTCTTC
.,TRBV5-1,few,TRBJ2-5,CASSLEASEWETQYF,TGCGCCAGCAGCTTGGAGGCTAGCGAGTGGGAGACCCAGTACTTC
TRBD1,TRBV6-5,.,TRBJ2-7,CASRQTGGSYEQYF,TGTGCCAGCCGTCAGACAGGGGGCTCCTACGAGCAGTACTTC
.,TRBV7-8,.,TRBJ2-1,CASSLGTTREQFF,TGTGCCAGCAGCTTAGGGACTACTCGCGAGCAGTTCTTC
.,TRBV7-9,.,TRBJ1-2,CASSLGTYRVNYGYTF,TGTGCCAGCAGCTTAGGTACTTACAGAGTAAACTATGGCTACACCTTC
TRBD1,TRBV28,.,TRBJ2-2,CASGSGGNSGELFF,TGTGCCAGCGGTTCAGGGGGAAATTCCGGGGAGCTGTTTTTT
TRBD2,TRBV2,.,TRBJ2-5,CASSAGGGQETQYF,TGTGCCAGCAGTGCGGGGGGTGGGCAAGAGACCCAGTACTTC
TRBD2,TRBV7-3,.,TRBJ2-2,CASSLSGGGGELFF,TGTGCCAGCAGCCTGAGCGGGGGAGGCGGGGAGCTGTTTTTT
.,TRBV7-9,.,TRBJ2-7,CASSSTASSYEQYF,TGTGCCAGCAGCTCGACAGCCTCCTCCTACGAGCAGTACTTC
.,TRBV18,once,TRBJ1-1,CASSPSDTREAFF,TGTGCCAGCTCACCATCGGACACGAGGGAAGCTTTCTTT